These T cell receptor beta chains were read from a single sample in a study of blood T cell repertoires in COVID-19. The assay was immunoSEQ multiplex PCR, and TCRdb's table has in-frame clones only and misses some. The data hold tens of thousands of clones, with 88% observed a single time. Material for sequencing was peripheral blood. These receptors were taken from an older woman with acute or convalescent COVID-19. CDR3s leave out the opening cysteine and the closing phenylalanine or tryptophan. Size is stated for part of the rows, as once, few or many counts, or as a class when the clone is expanded.

size,J,V,CDR3
-,TRBJ1-5,TRBV15,ATSRDEAGGQPQH
-,TRBJ1-6,TRBV5-6,ASSLGDRVNSPLH
-,TRBJ2-2,TRBV3-1/TRBV3-2,ASSHGVGELF
-,TRBJ1-4,TRBV19,ASSIAPGQGNEKLF
-,TRBJ2-3,TRBV27,ASSFGLADTDTQY
-,TRBJ2-5,TRBV19,ASSIKAGPSTQY
-,TRBJ2-3,TRBV7-2,ASSLDPVSTDTQY
once,TRBJ2-1,TRBV3-1/TRBV3-2,ASSQQGGISSYNEQF
-,TRBJ2-5,TRBV10-3,AISTGGETQY
-,TRBJ1-1,TRBV18,ASSPSTGKDTEAF
-,TRBJ2-3,TRBV19,ASTETGGDSTDTQY
-,TRBJ1-4,TRBV4-1,ASSQFVGVANEKLF
-,TRBJ1-1,TRBV10-3,AISDEGGNTEAF
-,TRBJ1-6,TRBV18,ASSPSGNNSPLH